This TCR beta chain was recovered during a study of spatial heterogeneity in lung cancer. As for the study in general: A consistent excess of beta-chain over alpha-chain sequences was detected. The mean occurrence of each unique TCR and UMI combination in raw reads exceeded eight. Whole-study results and caveats: The appearance of ubiquitous expanded tumor TCRs in blood was greater at resection than follow-up.

Every TCR cDNA molecule bore a unique molecular identifier. A single record per CDR3 protein comes from TCRdb applying MiXCR to the 5' RACE reads. The sample consists of some 20,000 distinct CDR3 sequences, about 3% of them appearing once. Regarding time point: sample taken at primary tumor resection. In each case, whole RNA from tumor, nontumor lung or frozen PBMC was sequenced unsorted. This clonotype was seen ten or more times. Its target is not known. Trimming took 1 base from V and 4 from J, leaving 8 bases between them. The CDR3 runs 14 residues. The genes are TRBV12-3 or TRBV12-4 and TRBJ2-1; no clear D. This clonotype was obtained from a female donor with early-stage non-small cell lung cancer. The sample here was PBMCs, taken at surgery. Here the CDR3 reads CASSLDTAYNEQFF. As DNA, the CDR3 is TGTGCCAGCAGTTTAGATACAGCGTACAATGAGCAGTTCTTC.